This T cell receptor (beta chain) is from a study of blood T cell repertoires in COVID-19. Turning to the study itself: Some COVID-19 samples were acute and others convalescent; all came from the United States, Italy and Spain. Nucleic acid was either cDNA or gDNA, and it came from T cells, B-cell-depleted T cells, or PBMCs.

V shed 4 bases, J shed 4 bases, and the junction held 3 bases outside the gene matches. The CDR3 totals 15 residues. Germline V gene lookup returns CDR1 SGHRS and CDR2 YFSETQ. In the study's own analysis: Amplification from reference gene primers served as the basis for estimated nucleated cell counts. The method was immunoSEQ multiplex PCR; TCRdb's version includes in-frame clones alone and lacks a portion of them. V and J calls and clone size follow that table, whereas D and trimming were derived from the DNA. The sample has 150,000 or so clones; 90% are singletons. The TCR sequence derives from a man aged 55 to 69 with active or convalescent COVID-19. V is TRBV5-1 and J is TRBJ2-1; 12 bases line up with TRBD2. Sequencing used peripheral blood. The CDR3: CASSTSGGRYNEQFF. CDR3 sequence (DNA): TGCGCCAGCAGCACTAGCGGGGGGCGGTACAATGAGCAGTTCTTC.